This T cell receptor beta chain came from a study of blood T cell repertoires in COVID-19 (dated by TCRdb to about 2020). The study in broad terms: Collaborator samples came from the United States, Italy and Spain and covered acute and convalescent phases of COVID-19. The material from the prospective study consisted of cDNA or gDNA derived from T cells, B-cell-depleted T cells, or PBMCs. Deeply sampled blood TCRbeta repertoires from subjects exposed to, actively infected with, or recovered from COVID-19 were included in the dataset. The repertoires were released in a freely available public database meant as a resource for research on the immune response to SARS-CoV-2. Samples came from the ongoing ImmuneRACE study (first 160 participants) plus 1,254 subjects from 6 global collaborators. Sample metadata almost always included a de-identified subject ID, COVID-19 status, age in years and sex. HLA class I and class II types, where available, came from metadata supplied by the sample provider rather than from assay-based typing. The study at large found these results: The amount of clinical and demographic metadata varied by source and participant and was provided uncurated.

Each collaborating institution followed its own protocols to collect whole blood in K2EDTA tubes. For TCRbeta analysis, collaborator samples were shipped as frozen whole blood, as isolated PBMCs, or as DNA extracted from either sample type. TCRbeta CDR3 regions were amplified from genomic DNA by means of the immunoSEQ Assay, a bias-controlled multiplex PCR. Regarding the original processing steps: Within the assay, amplification of reference gene primers was used to estimate how many nucleated cells each sample contained. Sequence reads were collapsed and filtered to measure the absolute abundance of every unique TCRbeta CDR3 rearrangement. For each sample, productive Simpson clonality was calculated as the square root of Simpson's diversity index across productive rearrangements. The immuneACCESS repertoire file appears here via TCRdb, limited to in-frame rearrangements. These files lack a portion of the clones; in checked studies, under half of the deficit traces to unresolved V genes, and the cause of the others is not known. V and J calls and clone size are those listed in that table; D and trimming were worked out from the DNA. In all, the sample holds about 37,000 clones, and 80% to 90% of those were seen once. The top ten hold around 9.6% of the sample.

Remarks on this clone: No antigen is known for it. No much larger clone exists at a distance of one base, and base qualities are not known.

CDR1 and CDR2 were assigned from the germline V gene as KGHSH and LQKENI. V loses 5 bases at its end and J loses 3 bases; junction bases beyond the gene matches: 5. From cysteine to phenylalanine, the CDR3 is 14 amino acids long. CDR3 DNA only is kept here, 42 bases in frame from base 1. The sequence joins TRBV18 to TRBJ1-2; 8 central nucleotides agree with TRBD1. This clonotype was obtained from a human donor in a cohort sampled during active COVID-19. The specimen was peripheral blood. The DNA is TGTGCCAGCTCAACGACAGGGGACTACTATGGCTACACCTTC. Its protein reads: CASSTTGDYYGYTF.